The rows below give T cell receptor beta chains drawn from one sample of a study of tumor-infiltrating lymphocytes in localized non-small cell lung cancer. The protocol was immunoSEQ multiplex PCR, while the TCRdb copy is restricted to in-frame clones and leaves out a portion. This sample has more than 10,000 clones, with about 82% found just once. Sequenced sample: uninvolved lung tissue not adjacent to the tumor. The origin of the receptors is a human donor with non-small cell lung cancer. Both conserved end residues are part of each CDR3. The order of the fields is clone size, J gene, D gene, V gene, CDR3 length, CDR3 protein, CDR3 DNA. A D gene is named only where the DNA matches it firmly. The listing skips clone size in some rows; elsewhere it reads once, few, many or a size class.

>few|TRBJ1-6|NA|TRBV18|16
CASSLEMTRKNSPLHF
TGTGCCAGCTCACTGGAGATGACAAGAAAAAATTCACCCCTCCACTTT
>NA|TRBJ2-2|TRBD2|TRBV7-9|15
CASSLVTSGAGELFF
TGTGCCAGCAGCTTAGTAACTAGCGGGGCCGGGGAGCTGTTTTTT
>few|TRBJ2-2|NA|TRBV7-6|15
CASSLASASTGELFF
TGTGCCAGCAGCTTAGCGTCGGCCTCCACCGGGGAGCTGTTTTTT
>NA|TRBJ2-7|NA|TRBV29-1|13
CSVGAAGSYEQYF
TGCAGCGTTGGGGCAGCCGGTTCCTACGAGCAGTACTTC
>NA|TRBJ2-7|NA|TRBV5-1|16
CASSLERDPRLREQYF
TGCGCCAGCAGCTTGGAAAGGGACCCCCGGCTCCGCGAGCAGTACTTC
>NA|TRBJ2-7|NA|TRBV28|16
CASSLSLLGLSYEQYF
TGTGCCAGCAGTTTATCCCTATTAGGCCTGTCCTACGAGCAGTACTTC
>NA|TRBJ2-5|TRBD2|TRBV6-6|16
CASSPGTSLSQETQYF
TGTGCCAGCAGTCCCGGGACTAGCCTATCCCAAGAGACCCAGTACTTC
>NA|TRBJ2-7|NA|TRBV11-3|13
CASSRRSGHEQYF
TGTGCCAGCAGCCGCAGGTCGGGACACGAGCAGTACTTC
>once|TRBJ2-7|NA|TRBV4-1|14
CASSQDRGTYEQYF
TGCGCCAGCAGCCAAGACAGGGGAACCTACGAGCAGTACTTC
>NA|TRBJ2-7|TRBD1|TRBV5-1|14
CASSLWDRGYEQYF
TGCGCCAGCAGCTTGTGGGACAGGGGCTACGAGCAGTACTTC
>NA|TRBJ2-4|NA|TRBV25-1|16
CASSEARGESKNIQYF
TGTGCCAGCAGTGAGGCCAGGGGGGAATCCAAAAACATTCAGTACTTC
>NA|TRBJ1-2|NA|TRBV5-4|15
CASSSPRDQGYGYTF
TGTGCCAGCAGCTCCCCCCGAGATCAAGGCTATGGCTACACCTTC
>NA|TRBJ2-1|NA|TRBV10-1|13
CASSGLRVNEQFF
TGCGCCAGCAGCGGACTCAGGGTAAATGAGCAGTTCTTC
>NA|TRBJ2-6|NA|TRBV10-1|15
CASSDSGNGANVLTF
TGCGCCAGCAGTGACTCTGGGAATGGGGCCAACGTCCTGACTTTC
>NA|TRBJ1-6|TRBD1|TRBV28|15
CASSTGTGNNSPLHF
TGTGCCAGCAGTACCGGGACAGGGAACAATTCACCCCTCCACTTT
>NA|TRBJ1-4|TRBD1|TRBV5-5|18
CASSFTGTGSVVSEKLFF
TGTGCCAGCAGCTTTACCGGGACAGGGTCCGTAGTAAGTGAAAAACTGTTTTTT
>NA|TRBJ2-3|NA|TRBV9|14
CASSVEVASDTQYF
TGTGCCAGCAGCGTAGAGGTAGCGTCAGATACGCAGTATTTT
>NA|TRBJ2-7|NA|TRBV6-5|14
CASRVATRTYEQYF
TGTGCCAGCAGGGTAGCAACCCGGACCTACGAGCAGTACTTC
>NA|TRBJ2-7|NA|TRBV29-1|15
CSAAETGIYSYEQYF
TGCAGCGCTGCTGAAACAGGGATATATTCCTACGAGCAGTACTTC
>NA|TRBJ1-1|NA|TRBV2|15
CASSATDQGSTEAFF
TGTGCCAGCAGTGCGACGGACCAAGGGAGCACTGAAGCTTTCTTT
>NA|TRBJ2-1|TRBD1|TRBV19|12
CASRSIGQVSFF
TGTGCCAGTAGATCGATTGGACAGGTGTCGTTCTTC
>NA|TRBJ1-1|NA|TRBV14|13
CASSQDGQVEAFF
TGTGCCAGCAGCCAAGATGGTCAGGTTGAAGCTTTCTTT
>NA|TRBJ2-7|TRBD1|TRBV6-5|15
CASRNGAGGQYEQYF
TGTGCCAGCAGGAATGGGGCAGGGGGCCAGTACGAGCAGTACTTC
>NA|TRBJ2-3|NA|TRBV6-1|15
CASSESGSSADTQYF
TGTGCCAGCAGTGAATCAGGGAGTAGTGCAGATACGCAGTATTTT
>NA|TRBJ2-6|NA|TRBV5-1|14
CASKLISGANVLTF
TGCGCCAGCAAACTTATCTCTGGGGCCAACGTCCTGACTTTC
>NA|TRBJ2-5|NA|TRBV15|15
CATSSPRASAETQYF
TGTGCCACCAGCAGCCCCCGAGCTAGTGCTGAGACCCAGTACTTC
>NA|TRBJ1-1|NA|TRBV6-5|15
CASNSDRPRGTEAFF
TGTGCCAGCAATTCAGACAGGCCTCGGGGCACTGAAGCTTTCTTT
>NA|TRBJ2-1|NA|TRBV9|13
CASSLDRYNEQFF
TGTGCCAGCAGCCTCGACAGGTACAATGAGCAGTTCTTC
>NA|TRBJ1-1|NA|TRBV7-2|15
CASSPISGLNTEAFF
TGTGCCAGCAGCCCCATCAGCGGATTGAACACTGAAGCTTTCTTT
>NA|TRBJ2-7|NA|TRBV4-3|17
CASSQDFGQGKGREQYF
TGCGCCAGCAGCCAAGATTTCGGGCAGGGGAAAGGTCGCGAGCAGTACTTC
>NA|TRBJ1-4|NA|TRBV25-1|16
CASSDIKFQGIEKLFF
TGTGCCAGCAGTGACATAAAATTCCAGGGAATTGAAAAACTGTTTTTT
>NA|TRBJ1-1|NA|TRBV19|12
CASIQGGTEAFF
TGTGCCAGTATACAGGGAGGCACTGAAGCTTTCTTT
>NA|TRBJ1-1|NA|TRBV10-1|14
CASSPGLGNTEAFF
TGCGCCAGCAGCCCAGGGTTAGGGAACACTGAAGCTTTCTTT
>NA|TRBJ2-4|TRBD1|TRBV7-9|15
CASSLHGTGGDIQYF
TGTGCCAGCAGCCTCCACGGGACAGGTGGCGACATTCAGTACTTC
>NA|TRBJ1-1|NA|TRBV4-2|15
CASSQEFRGGTEAFF
TGTGCCAGCAGCCAAGAATTCAGGGGAGGCACTGAAGCTTTCTTT
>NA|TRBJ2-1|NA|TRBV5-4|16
CASTPPDGSSYNEQFF
TGTGCCAGCACCCCGCCTGACGGGAGCTCCTACAATGAGCAGTTCTTC
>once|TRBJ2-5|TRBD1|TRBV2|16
CASSPPRSTGEETQYF
TGTGCCAGCAGTCCCCCCCGCTCGACAGGGGAAGAGACCCAGTACTTC
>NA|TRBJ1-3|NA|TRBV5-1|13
CASCIDSGNTIYF
TGCGCCAGCTGCATAGACTCTGGAAACACCATATATTTT
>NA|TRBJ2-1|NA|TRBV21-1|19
CASTTNEGDGGITYNEQFF
TGTGCCAGCACCACAAATGAGGGCGACGGGGGGATTACTTACAATGAGCAGTTCTTC